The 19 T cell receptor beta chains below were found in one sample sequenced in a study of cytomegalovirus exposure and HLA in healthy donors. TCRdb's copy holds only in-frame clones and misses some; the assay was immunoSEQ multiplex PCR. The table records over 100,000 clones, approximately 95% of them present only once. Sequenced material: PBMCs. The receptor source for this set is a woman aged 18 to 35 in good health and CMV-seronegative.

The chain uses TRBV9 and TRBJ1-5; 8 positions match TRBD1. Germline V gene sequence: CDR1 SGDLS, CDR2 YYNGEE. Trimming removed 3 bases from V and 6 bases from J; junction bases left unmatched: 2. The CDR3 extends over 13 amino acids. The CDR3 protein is CASSAGGGQPQHF. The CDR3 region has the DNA TGTGCCAGCAGCGCAGGGGGCGGTCAGCCCCAGCATTTT.

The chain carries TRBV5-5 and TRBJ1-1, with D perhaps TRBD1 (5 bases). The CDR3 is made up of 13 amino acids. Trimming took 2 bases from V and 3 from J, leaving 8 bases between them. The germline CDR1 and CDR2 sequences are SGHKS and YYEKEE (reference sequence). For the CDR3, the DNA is TGTGCCAGCAGCTTCTGGGGCGACACTGAAGCTTTCTTT. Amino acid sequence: CASSFWGDTEAFF. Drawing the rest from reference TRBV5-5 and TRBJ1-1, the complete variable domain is DAGVTQSPTHLIKTRGQQVTLRCSPISGHKSVSWYQQVLGQGPQFIFQYYEKEERGRGNFPDRFSARQFPNYSSELNVNALLLGDSALYLCASSFWGDTEAFFGQGTRLTVV.

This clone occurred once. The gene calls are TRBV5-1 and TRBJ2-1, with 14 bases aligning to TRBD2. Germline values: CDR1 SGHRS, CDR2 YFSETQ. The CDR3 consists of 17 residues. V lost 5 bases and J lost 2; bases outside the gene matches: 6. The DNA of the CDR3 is TGCGCCAGCAGTTGGACTAGCGGGGGGCCAACCTACAATGAGCAGTTCTTC. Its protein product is CASSWTSGGPTYNEQFF.

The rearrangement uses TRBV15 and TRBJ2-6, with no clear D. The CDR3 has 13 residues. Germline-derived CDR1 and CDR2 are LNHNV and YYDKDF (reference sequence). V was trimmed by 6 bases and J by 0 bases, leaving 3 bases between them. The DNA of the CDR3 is TGTGCCACCAGGGCCTCTGGGGCCAACGTCCTGACTTTC. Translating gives CATRASGANVLTF.

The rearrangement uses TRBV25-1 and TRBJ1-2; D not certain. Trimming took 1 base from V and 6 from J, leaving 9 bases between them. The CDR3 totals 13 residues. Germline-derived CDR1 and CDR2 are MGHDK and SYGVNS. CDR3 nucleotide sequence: TGTGCCAGCAGTGAATCTGCTAGGAATGGCTACACCTTC. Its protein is CASSESARNGYTF.

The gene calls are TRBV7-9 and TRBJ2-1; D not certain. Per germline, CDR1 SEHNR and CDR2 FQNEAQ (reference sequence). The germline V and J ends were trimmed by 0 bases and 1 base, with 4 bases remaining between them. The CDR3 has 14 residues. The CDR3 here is CASSLAGSYNEQFF. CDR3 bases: TGTGCCAGCAGCTTAGCCGGTTCCTACAATGAGCAGTTCTTC.

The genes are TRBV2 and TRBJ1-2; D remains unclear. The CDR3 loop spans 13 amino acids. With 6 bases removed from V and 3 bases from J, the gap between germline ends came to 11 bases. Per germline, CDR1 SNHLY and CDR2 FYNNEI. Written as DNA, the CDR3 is TGTGCCAGCAGCGAGATAAGCTACTATGGCTACACCTTC. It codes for CASSEISYYGYTF.

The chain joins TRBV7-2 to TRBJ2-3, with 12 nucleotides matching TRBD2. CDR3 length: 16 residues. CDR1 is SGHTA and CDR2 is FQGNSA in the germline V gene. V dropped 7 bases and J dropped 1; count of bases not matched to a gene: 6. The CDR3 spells CASNLRTSGGTDTQYF. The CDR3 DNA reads TGTGCCAGCAACCTTAGGACTAGCGGGGGCACAGATACGCAGTATTTT. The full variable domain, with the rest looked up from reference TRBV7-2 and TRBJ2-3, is GAGVSQSPSNKVTEKGKDVELRCDPISGHTALYWYRQSLGQGLEFLIYFQGNSAPDKSGLPSDRFSAERTGGSVSTLTIQRTQQEDSAVYLCASNLRTSGGTDTQYFGPGTRLTVL.

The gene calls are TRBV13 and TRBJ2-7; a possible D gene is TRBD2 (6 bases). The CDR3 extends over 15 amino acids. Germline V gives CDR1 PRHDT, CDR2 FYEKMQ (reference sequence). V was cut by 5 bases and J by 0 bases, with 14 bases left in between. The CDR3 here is CASSARLDNSYEQYF. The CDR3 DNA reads TGTGCCAGCAGCGCCCGACTAGATAACTCCTACGAGCAGTACTTC. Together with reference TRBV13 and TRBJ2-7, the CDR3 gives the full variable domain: AAGVIQSPRHLIKEKRETATLKCYPIPRHDTVYWYQQGPGQDPQFLISFYEKMQSDKGSIPDRFSAQQFSDYHSELNMSSLELGDSALYFCASSARLDNSYEQYFGPGTRLTVT.

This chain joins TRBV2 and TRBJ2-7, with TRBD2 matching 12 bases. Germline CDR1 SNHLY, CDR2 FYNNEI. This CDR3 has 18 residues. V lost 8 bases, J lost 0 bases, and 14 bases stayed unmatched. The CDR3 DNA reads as TGTGCCAGCTCAACGAGCAGACTAGCGGGGGAGAGCTCCTACGAGCAGTACTTC. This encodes CASSTSRLAGESSYEQYF.

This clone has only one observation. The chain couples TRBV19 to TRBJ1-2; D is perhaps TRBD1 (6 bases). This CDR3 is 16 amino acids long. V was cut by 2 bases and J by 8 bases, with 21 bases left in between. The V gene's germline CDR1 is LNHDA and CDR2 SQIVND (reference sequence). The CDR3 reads CASSILGGRSVDGYTF. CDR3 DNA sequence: TGTGCCAGTAGTATATTAGGGGGAAGGTCAGTGGACGGCTACACCTTC.

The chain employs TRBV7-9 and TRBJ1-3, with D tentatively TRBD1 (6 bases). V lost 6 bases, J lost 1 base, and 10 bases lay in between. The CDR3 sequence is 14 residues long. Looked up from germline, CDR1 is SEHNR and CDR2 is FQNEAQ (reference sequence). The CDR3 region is CASRSGTSGNTIYF. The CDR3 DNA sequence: TGTGCCAGCAGGTCCGGGACATCTGGAAACACCATATATTTT.

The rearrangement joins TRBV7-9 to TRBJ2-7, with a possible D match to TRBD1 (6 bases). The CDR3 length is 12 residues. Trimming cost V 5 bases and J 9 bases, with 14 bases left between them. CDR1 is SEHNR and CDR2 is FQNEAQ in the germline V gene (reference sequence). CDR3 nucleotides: TGTGCCAGCAGCATCGACAGGCTGGGGCAGTACTTC. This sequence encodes CASSIDRLGQYF.

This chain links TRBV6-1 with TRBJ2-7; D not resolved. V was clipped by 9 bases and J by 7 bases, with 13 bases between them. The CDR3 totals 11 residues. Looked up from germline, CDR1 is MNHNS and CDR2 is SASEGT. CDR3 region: CASKTQYEQYF. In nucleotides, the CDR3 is TGTGCCAGTAAAACCCAGTATGAGCAGTACTTC.

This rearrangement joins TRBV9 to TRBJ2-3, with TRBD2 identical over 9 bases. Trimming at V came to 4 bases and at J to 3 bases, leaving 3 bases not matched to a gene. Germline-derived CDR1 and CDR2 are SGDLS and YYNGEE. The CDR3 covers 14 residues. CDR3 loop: CASSPGLATDTQYF. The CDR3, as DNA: TGTGCCAGCAGCCCCGGACTAGCGACAGATACGCAGTATTTT. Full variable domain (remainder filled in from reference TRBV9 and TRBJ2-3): DSGVTQTPKHLITATGQRVTLRCSPRSGDLSVYWYQQSLDQGLQFLIQYYNGEERAKGNILERFSAQQFPDLHSELNLSSLELGDSALYFCASSPGLATDTQYFGPGTRLTVL.

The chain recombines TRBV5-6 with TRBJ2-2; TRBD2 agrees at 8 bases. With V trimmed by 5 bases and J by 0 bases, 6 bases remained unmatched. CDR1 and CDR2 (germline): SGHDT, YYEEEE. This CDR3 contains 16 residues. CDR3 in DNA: TGTGCCAGCAGTACACTAGCGGAGACGAACACCGGGGAGCTGTTTTTT. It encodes CASSTLAETNTGELFF. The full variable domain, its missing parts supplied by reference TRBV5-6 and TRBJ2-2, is DAGVTQSPTHLIKTRGQQVTLRCSPKSGHDTVSWYQQALGQGPQFIFQYYEEEERQRGNFPDRFSGHQFPNYSSELNVNALLLGDSALYLCASSTLAETNTGELFFGEGSRLTVL.

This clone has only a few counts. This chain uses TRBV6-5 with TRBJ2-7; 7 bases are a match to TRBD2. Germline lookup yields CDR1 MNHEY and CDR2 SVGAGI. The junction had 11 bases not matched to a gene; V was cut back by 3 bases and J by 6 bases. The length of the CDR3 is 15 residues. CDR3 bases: TGTGCCAGCAGTTATCTGGGCGGGAGTGCCGCCGAGCAGTACTTC. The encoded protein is CASSYLGGSAAEQYF.

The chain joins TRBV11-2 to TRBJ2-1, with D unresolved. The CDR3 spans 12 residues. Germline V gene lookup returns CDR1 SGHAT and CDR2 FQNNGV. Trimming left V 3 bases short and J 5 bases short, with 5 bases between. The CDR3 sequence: CASSFVDNEQFF. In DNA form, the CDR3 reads TGTGCCAGCAGCTTCGTCGACAATGAGCAGTTCTTC.

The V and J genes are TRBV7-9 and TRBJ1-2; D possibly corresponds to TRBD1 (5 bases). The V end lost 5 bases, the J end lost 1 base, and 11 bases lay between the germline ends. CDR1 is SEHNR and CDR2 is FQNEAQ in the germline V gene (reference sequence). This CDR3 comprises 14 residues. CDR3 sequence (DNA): TGTGCCAGCAGCCCTACAGGAGTTAACTATGGCTACACCTTC. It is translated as CASSPTGVNYGYTF.